This T cell receptor (beta chain) was profiled in a study of shared clonotypes between healthy human individuals (TCRdb year 2020). Background on the whole study: The cohort included a few men and a couple of women between 18 and 49 years of age. Leukapheresis yielded between about 0.85 and 9 billion PBMCs per donor. To increase sequencing depth and limit assay-specific biases, different laboratories used diverse techniques to prepare libraries and sequence TCR repertoires. To estimate repertoire size and how much clonotype sharing occurs between individuals, the study deeply sequenced the blood TCR repertoires of about 5 healthy adults.

V is shortened by 4 bases, J by 4 bases, and the region joining them spans 20 bases. From its cysteine to its phenylalanine, the CDR3 spans 16 amino acids. Just the 48-base CDR3 DNA is kept, in frame starting at base 1. The germline V gene provides CDR1 SGHTS and CDR2 YDEGEE. Healthy HIV-negative adults with no recently reported acute infections or vaccinations were included as donors. All donors were Caucasian adults living in Nashville, Tennessee, USA. In the unsorted samples, approximately 85 million PBMCs were counted, and genomic DNA was extracted using the QIAamp DNA Blood Mini kit. After blood collection by leukapheresis, PBMCs were isolated using Ficoll-Histopaque density gradient centrifugation and then cryopreserved in the vapor phase of liquid nitrogen. Study-level results and caveats: Based on pairwise subsampling, the degree of clonotype sharing among donors was expected to be affected by sequencing depth. Because the study included a small number of donors, the genetic and exposure-history diversity represented was limited. Sampling was restricted to blood, and TCR repertoires in tissue are likely to differ from TCR repertoires in blood.

Comments on this clone: Which antigen it targets is not known. Qualities for individual bases were not recorded, and no much larger clone is one base off.

Using the deep immunoSEQ assay, TCR CDR3 regions were amplified from genomic DNA by multiplex PCR. For each cell subset, the extracted genomic DNA was distributed evenly across all wells of several immunoSEQ 96-well plates, and each plate served as one replicate. For unsorted PBMC, roughly 330 ng of genomic DNA, equivalent to roughly 30,000 T cell genomes, went into each replicate PCR. Genomic DNA from unsorted PBMC was sequenced over ten immunoSEQ deep assay plates. Purified libraries were quantified with a Qubit 3.0 fluorometer, sized on a Bioanalyzer 2100, and re-quantified with the KAPA Library Quantification kit. A separate single-read 150-cycle Illumina NextSeq 550 flow cell was used to sequence each immunoSEQ 96-well plate. In the authors' own workflow: Because only junctional sequences without quality scores were contained in the immunoSEQ output, filtering matching that applied to full-length reads could not be performed. Sequences were annotated with PyIR, a Python wrapper for IgBLAST v1.9, using IMGT germline references to assign V/J genes and CDR3. Reads with weak V/J assignments (E-value above 1e-6), missing CDR3, stop codons, out-of-frame junctions, or ambiguous translated residues were removed. A V3J clonotype was defined by an identical inferred V gene, J gene, and CDR3 amino acid sequence. Percentage overlap between repertoires was computed as shared unique clonotypes divided by the size of the smaller repertoire. Three approaches were used to assess repertoire richness: RTK rarefaction, the Chao1 estimator, and Recon v2.1 estimates of unobserved clonotypes. Imported from immuneACCESS, the table was reduced by TCRdb to in-frame sequences with V and J called. These copies leave out some clones; in studies compared against another copy, an unresolved V gene accounts for under half, and the cause of the remainder is not known. Clone size and the V and J calls come from that table; the DNA yielded D and trimming. In all, the sample holds 470,000 or so clones, and over 70% of those were seen once. About 12% of the sample is in the top ten clones.

This TCR was sampled from a woman between 35 and 50 years old in good health. Some clones in this sample may be carry-over from other donors' samples. The sample was PBMCs. The chain is encoded by TRBV5-8 joined to TRBJ2-5, with TRBD1 as a weak D call on 6 bases. The DNA sequence is given as TGTGCCAGCAGCGCCAGAACAGGGTTCAGGGGAGAGACCCAGTACTTC. This codes for CASSARTGFRGETQYF.